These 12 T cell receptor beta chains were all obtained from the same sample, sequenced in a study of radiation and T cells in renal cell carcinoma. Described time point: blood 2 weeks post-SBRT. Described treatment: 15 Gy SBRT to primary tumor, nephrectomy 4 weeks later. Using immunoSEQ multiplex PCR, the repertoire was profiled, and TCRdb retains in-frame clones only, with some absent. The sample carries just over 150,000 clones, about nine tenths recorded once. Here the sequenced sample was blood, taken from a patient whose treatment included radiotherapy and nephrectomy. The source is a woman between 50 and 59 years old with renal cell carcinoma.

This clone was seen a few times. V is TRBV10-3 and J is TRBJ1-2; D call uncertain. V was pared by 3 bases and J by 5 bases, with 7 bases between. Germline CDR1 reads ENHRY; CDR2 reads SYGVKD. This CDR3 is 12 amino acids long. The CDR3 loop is CAISDLGYGYTF. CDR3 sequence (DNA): TGTGCCATCAGTGATTTAGGGTATGGCTACACCTTC.

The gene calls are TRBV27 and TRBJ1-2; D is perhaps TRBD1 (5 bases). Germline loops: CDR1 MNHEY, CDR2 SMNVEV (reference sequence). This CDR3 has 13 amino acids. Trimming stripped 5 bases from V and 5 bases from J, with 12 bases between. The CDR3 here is CASSGRVGYGYTF. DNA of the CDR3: TGTGCCAGCAGTGGCAGGGTAGGGTATGGCTACACCTTC.

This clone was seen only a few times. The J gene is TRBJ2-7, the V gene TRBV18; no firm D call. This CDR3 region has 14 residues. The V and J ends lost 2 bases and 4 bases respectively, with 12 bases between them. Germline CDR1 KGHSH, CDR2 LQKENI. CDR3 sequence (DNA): TGTGCCAGCTCACCAACTGTGACGGCTTACGAGCAGTACTTC. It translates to CASSPTVTAYEQYF.

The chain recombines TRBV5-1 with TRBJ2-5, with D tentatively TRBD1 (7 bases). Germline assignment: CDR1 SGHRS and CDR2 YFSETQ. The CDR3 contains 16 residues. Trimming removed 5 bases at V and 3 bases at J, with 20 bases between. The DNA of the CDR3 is TGCGCCAGCAGTCGGACAGGCCTAGGAGGGGAAGAGACCCAGTACTTC. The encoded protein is CASSRTGLGGEETQYF.

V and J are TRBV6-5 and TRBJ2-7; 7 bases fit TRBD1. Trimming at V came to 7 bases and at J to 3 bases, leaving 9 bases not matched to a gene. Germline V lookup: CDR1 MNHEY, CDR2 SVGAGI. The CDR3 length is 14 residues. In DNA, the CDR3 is TGTGCCAGCAAAGGTGGGGGACAGAACTACGAGCAGTACTTC. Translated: CASKGGGQNYEQYF.

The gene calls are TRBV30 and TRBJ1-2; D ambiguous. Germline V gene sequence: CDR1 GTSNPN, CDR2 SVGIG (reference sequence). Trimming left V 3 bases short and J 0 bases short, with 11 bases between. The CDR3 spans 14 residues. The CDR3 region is CAWSLPRANYGYTF. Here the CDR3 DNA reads TGTGCCTGGAGCCTCCCCCGGGCTAACTATGGCTACACCTTC.

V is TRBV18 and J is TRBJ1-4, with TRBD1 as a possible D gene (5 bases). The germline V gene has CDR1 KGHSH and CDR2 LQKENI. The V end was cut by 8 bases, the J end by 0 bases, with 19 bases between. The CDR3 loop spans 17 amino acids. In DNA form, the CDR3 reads TGTGCCAGCACCACGACAGACCCCCCAACAACTAATGAAAAACTGTTTTTT. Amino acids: CASTTTDPPTTNEKLFF. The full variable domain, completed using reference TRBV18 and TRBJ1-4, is NAGVMQNPRHLVRRRGQEARLRCSPMKGHSHVYWYRQLPEEGLKFMVYLQKENIIDESGMPKERFSAEFPKEGPSILRIQQVVRGDSAAYFCASTTTDPPTTNEKLFFGSGTQLSVL.

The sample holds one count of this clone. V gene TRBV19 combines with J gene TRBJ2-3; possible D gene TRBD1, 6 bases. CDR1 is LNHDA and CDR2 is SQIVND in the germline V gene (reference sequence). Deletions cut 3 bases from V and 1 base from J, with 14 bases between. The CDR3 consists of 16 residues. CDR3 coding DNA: TGTGCCAGTAGTATGGGGGCCTTCCGAGGCACAGATACGCAGTATTTT. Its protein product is CASSMGAFRGTDTQYF.

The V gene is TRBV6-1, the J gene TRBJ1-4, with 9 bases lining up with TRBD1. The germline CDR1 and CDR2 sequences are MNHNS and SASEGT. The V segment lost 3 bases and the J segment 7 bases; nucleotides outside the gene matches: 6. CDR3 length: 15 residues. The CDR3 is CASSDVGTGTEKLFF. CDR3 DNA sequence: TGTGCCAGCAGTGACGTCGGGACAGGGACTGAAAAACTGTTTTTT.

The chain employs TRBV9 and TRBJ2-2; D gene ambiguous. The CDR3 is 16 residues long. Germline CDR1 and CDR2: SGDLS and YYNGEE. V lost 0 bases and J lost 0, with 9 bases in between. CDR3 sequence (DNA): TGTGCCAGCAGCGTAGTGGCTACCGCGAACACCGGGGAGCTGTTTTTT. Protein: CASSVVATANTGELFF.

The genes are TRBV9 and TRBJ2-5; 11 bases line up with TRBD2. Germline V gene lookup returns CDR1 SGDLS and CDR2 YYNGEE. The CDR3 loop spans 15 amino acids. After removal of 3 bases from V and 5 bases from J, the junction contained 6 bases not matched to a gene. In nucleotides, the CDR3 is TGTGCCAGCAGCGCCCATAGCGGGGGGGCGGAGACCCAGTACTTC. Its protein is CASSAHSGGAETQYF.

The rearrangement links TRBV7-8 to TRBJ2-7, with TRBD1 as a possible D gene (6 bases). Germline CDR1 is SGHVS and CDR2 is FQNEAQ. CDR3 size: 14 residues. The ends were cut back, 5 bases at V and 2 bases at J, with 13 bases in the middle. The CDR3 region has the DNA TGTGCCAGCAGCCCCAACAGGGTTACCTACGAGCAGTACTTC. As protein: CASSPNRVTYEQYF.